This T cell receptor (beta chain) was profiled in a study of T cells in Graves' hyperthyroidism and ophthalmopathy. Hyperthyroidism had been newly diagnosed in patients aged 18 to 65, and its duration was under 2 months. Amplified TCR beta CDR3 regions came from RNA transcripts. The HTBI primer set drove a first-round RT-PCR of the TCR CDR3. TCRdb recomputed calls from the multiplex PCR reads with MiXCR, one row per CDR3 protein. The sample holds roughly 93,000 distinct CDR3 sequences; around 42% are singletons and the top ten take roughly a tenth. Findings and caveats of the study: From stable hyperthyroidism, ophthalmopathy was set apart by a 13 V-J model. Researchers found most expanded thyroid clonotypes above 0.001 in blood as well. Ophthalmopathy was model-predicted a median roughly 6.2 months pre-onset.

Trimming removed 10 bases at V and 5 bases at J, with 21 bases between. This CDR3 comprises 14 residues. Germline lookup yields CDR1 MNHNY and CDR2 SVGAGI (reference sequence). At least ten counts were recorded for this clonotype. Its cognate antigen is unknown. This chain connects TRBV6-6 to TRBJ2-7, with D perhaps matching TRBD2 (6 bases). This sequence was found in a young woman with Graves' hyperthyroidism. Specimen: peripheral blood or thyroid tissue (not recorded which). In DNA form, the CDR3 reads TGTGCCACCTCTAACTGGCTAGCGTATCACGAGCAGTACTTC. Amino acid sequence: CATSNWLAYHEQYF.